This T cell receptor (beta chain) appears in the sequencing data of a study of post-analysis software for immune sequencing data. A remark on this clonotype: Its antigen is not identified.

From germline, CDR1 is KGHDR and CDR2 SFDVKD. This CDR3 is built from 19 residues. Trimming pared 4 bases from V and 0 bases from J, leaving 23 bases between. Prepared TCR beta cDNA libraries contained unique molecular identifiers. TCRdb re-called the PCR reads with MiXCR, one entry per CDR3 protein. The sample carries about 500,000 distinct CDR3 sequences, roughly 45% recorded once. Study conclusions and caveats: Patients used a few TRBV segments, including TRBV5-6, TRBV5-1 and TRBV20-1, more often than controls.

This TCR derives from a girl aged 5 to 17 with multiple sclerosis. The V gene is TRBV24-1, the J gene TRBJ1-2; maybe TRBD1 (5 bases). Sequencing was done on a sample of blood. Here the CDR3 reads CATSDPGGAREESNYGYTF. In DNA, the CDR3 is TGTGCCACCAGTGACCCCGGAGGGGCCAGGGAAGAATCTAACTATGGCTACACCTTC.